These 28 T cell receptor beta chains were all obtained from the same sample, sequenced in a study of blood T cells in healthy people across ages (dated by TCRdb to between 2015 and 2016). Receptor amplification or capture employed 5' RACE. The run used an Illumina HiSeq 2500. A second PCR of about 6 to 11 cycles was performed with a sample-barcoded 5' primer and a J-beta primer mix. TCRdb redid the processing of the public reads, applying fastp at Q25 and MiXCR, and retained in-frame beta chains. Each CDR3 protein appears once, grouped with its most common genes and DNA. This sample is represented by roughly 1.4 million distinct CDR3 sequences; approximately 59% of them were singletons. The top ten clones comprise roughly 7% of the sample. Sequenced input: blood. Every receptor here comes from a young man in good health.

J is TRBJ2-3 and V is TRBV24-1; 9 nucleotides align to TRBD1. CDR1 KGHDR and CDR2 SFDVKD come from the germline V gene. The CDR3 consists of 14 residues. The ends lost 7 bases at V and 3 bases at J; junction bases unmatched: 4. CDR3 loop: CATSRDRVTDTQYF. The CDR3 DNA reads as TGTGCCACCAGCCGGGACAGGGTAACAGATACGCAGTATTTT.

This chain links TRBV25-1 with TRBJ2-1; 8 bases fit TRBD2. This CDR3 spans 16 amino acids. Per the germline V gene, CDR1 is MGHDK and CDR2 is SYGVNS. With V trimmed by 2 bases and J by 15 bases, 18 bases remained unmatched. The CDR3 sequence: CASSEIGGGPIRGLFF. The CDR3 DNA follows: TGTGCCAGCAGTGAAATAGGCGGGGGGCCCATAAGAGGATTGTTCTTC.

The V and J genes are TRBV10-3 and TRBJ2-4; 10 bases align to TRBD2. TRBJ2-7 explains the end of the DNA better; the J call may be wrong. Germline V lookup: CDR1 ENHRY, CDR2 SYGVKD. CDR3 length: 13 residues. The CDR3 region has the DNA TGTGCCATCAGTGGACTAGCGGGTGACGAGCAGTACTTC. Translated: CAISGLAGDEQYF.

The chain carries TRBV13 and TRBJ1-5; 9 nucleotides agree with TRBD1. This CDR3 region has 13 residues. Germline assignment: CDR1 PRHDT and CDR2 FYEKMQ (reference sequence). Unmatched junction bases numbered 3, after V lost 5 bases and J lost 7 bases. CDR3 in amino acids: CASSEQGAQPQHF. CDR3 bases: TGTGCCAGCAGCGAACAGGGGGCACAGCCCCAGCATTTT.

This clonotype has a count of ten or more. V and J are TRBV9 and TRBJ2-3; D not certain. V was cut by 0 bases and J by 5 bases, with 1 base left in between. The CDR3 is 11 residues long. Germline lookup yields CDR1 SGDLS and CDR2 YYNGEE. CDR3 loop: CASSVEDTQYF. The CDR3 DNA is TGTGCCAGCAGCGTAGAAGATACGCAGTATTTT.

The rearrangement uses TRBV9 and TRBJ2-3; TRBD2 aligns across 8 bases. CDR3 length: 16 amino acids. J was trimmed by 3 bases and V by 0 bases; bases with no gene match: 6. Germline CDR1 is SGDLS and CDR2 is YYNGEE. This chain's CDR3 is CASSVGGLVATDTQYF. CDR3 DNA: TGTGCCAGCAGCGTAGGGGGACTAGTGGCGACAGATACGCAGTATTTT.

The chain recombines TRBV7-2 with TRBJ1-2; 8 bases are shared with TRBD1. CDR1 and CDR2 from the germline V gene are SGHTA and FQGNSA. V was pared by 0 bases and J by 4 bases, with 7 bases of the junction left unmatched. This CDR3 region has 16 residues. The CDR3 reads CASSLASQGAIYGYTF. CDR3 nucleotides: TGTGCCAGCAGCTTAGCGTCCCAGGGGGCGATCTATGGCTACACCTTC.

The rearrangement links TRBV6-6 to TRBJ2-1; perhaps TRBD2 as D (6 bases). V was pared by 4 bases and J by 7 bases, with 17 bases between. This CDR3 has 15 residues. The germline V gene encodes CDR1 MNHNY and CDR2 SVGAGI (reference sequence). As DNA, the CDR3 is TGTGCCAGCAGTTGGACCGGGGGTCAGCGGAATGAGCAGTTCTTC. Protein product: CASSWTGGQRNEQFF.

The chain combines TRBV7-6 with TRBJ2-1, with 9 nucleotides matching TRBD2. CDR3 length: 15 residues. J lost 9 bases, V lost 3 bases, and 9 bases had no gene match. Germline-derived CDR1 and CDR2 are SGHVS and FNYEAQ. The CDR3 reads CASSLEPRRGGEQFF. The CDR3 nucleotides are TGTGCCAGCAGCTTGGAACCGCGGCGGGGGGGTGAGCAGTTCTTC.

The rearrangement links TRBV7-9 to TRBJ1-5; D possibly corresponds to TRBD1 (6 bases). The CDR3 totals 15 residues. Germline V CDR1 and CDR2: SEHNR, FQNEAQ (reference sequence). Trimming took 3 bases from V and 5 from J, leaving 14 bases between them. In DNA, the CDR3 is TGTGCCAGCAGCTTTGGGGGGCGCATTGATCAGCCCCAGCATTTT. It yields the protein CASSFGGRIDQPQHF.

This rearrangement joins TRBV29-1 to TRBJ2-1, with unresolved D. V was pared by 3 bases and J by 9 bases, with 9 bases between. This CDR3 contains 11 residues. Germline V gene sequence: CDR1 SQVTM, CDR2 ANQGSEA. The CDR3 DNA reads as TGCAGCGTTGACCGCGATGGTGAGCAGTTCTTC. This encodes CSVDRDGEQFF.

The chain links TRBV6-2 or TRBV6-3 to TRBJ1-2; the D is unclear. Looked up from germline, CDR1 is MNHEY and CDR2 is SVGEGT. CDR3 size: 11 residues. Trimming took off 5 bases at V and 8 bases at J, with 9 bases between the two ends. The CDR3 DNA is TGTGCCAGCAGTGTCACGGGGGGCTACACCTTC. Translating it yields CASSVTGGYTF.

The chain uses TRBV5-1 and TRBJ1-1; 9 bases align to TRBD1. After removal of 3 bases from V and 5 bases from J, the junction contained 8 bases not matched to a gene. Germline assignment: CDR1 SGHRS and CDR2 YFSETQ. The length of the CDR3 is 15 residues. This CDR3 is CASSSTGTGLTEAFF. The CDR3 bases are TGCGCCAGCAGCTCGACCGGGACAGGGTTAACTGAAGCTTTCTTT.

This clonotype was counted a few times. This chain links TRBV29-1 with TRBJ2-4; 14 bases agree with TRBD2. J gave up 13 bases and V 4 bases, and 9 bases lay outside the gene matches. Germline values: CDR1 SQVTM, CDR2 ANQGSEA. This CDR3 contains 14 residues. DNA of the CDR3: TGCAGCGTTGGTTCGAGACTAGCGGGAGGGGAGCAGTACTTC. Amino acid sequence: CSVGSRLAGGEQYF.

The chain recombines TRBV6-1 with TRBJ1-4; D possibly corresponds to TRBD1 (5 bases). Germline V gene sequence: CDR1 MNHNS, CDR2 SASEGT. Trimming stripped 1 base from V and 10 bases from J, with 16 bases between. The CDR3 length is 15 residues. The CDR3 DNA is TGTGCCAGCAGTGAAGTCGGCTCAGTCCAGGGAAAACTGTTTTTT. Translation gives CASSEVGSVQGKLFF.

This clonotype was seen more than once but under ten times. The rearrangement joins TRBV4-1 to TRBJ1-3, with D possibly matching TRBD1 (6 bases). Trimming removed 2 bases at V and 6 bases at J, with 8 bases between. The CDR3 is 13 residues long. Looked up from germline, CDR1 is MGHRA and CDR2 is YSYEKL. This CDR3 is CASSQSGENTIYF. DNA for the CDR3: TGCGCCAGCAGCCAATCAGGGGAAAACACCATATATTTT.

As regards this clonotype: The junction does not match germline at one end; this may be a read error. The rearrangement links TRBV4-1 to TRBJ2-1; D is ambiguous. CDR1 MGHRA and CDR2 YSYEKL come from the germline V gene. The CDR3 contains 12 residues. The CDR3 is CASSLLSNEQFF. The CDR3 nucleotides are TGTGCCAGCAGCCTTCTATCCAATGAGCAGTTCTTC.

V is TRBV6-5 and J is TRBJ1-5; a weak D match, TRBD1 (5 bases). The CDR3 length is 17 residues. In germline, CDR1 is MNHEY, CDR2 SVGAGI. V dropped 3 bases and J dropped 0 bases, with 15 bases sitting between them. This chain's CDR3 is CASSYRGQSYSNQPQHF. The CDR3 DNA sequence: TGTGCCAGCAGTTATCGGGGCCAGTCTTATAGCAATCAGCCCCAGCATTTT.

This clonotype has more than one count but fewer than ten. The rearrangement links TRBV5-1 to TRBJ2-3; a possible D gene is TRBD1 (5 bases). V lost 0 bases to trimming and J lost 2 bases, with 16 bases between them. The CDR3 has 17 amino acids. Germline V gene sequence: CDR1 SGHRS, CDR2 YFSETQ. The CDR3 coding sequence is TGCGCCAGCAGCTTGGCGCAGGGCCCCCCAATCACAGATACGCAGTATTTT. Translating gives CASSLAQGPPITDTQYF.

This chain joins TRBV11-2 and TRBJ1-3; D unclear. The CDR3 length is 17 residues. V shed 1 base and J shed 3 bases, with 16 bases lying between them. Germline V gene lookup returns CDR1 SGHAT and CDR2 FQNNGV. The CDR3 region is CASSLGGSRLFGNTIYF. The CDR3 bases are TGTGCCAGCAGCTTAGGTGGCAGCCGACTCTTTGGAAACACCATATATTTT.

This chain uses TRBV27 with TRBJ2-5; 8 bases are shared with TRBD2. V gave up 5 bases and J gave up 9 bases; unmatched junction bases: 11. Germline V gives CDR1 MNHEY, CDR2 SMNVEV (reference sequence). The CDR3 sequence is 14 residues long. Here the CDR3 reads CASSVMGLGAAQYF. In DNA form, the CDR3 reads TGTGCCAGCAGTGTTATGGGACTAGGGGCGGCCCAGTACTTC.

The chain employs TRBV12-3 or TRBV12-4 and TRBJ1-3; D is undetermined. V lost 3 bases to trimming and J lost 1 base, with 7 bases between them. CDR3 length: 14 amino acids. The CDR3 nucleotides read TGTGCCAGCAGTTTGCTGGGTTCTGGAAACACCATATATTTT. This codes for CASSLLGSGNTIYF.

This clonotype was counted once. The chain links TRBV9 to TRBJ2-5; maybe TRBD1 (5 bases). Germline V gene sequence: CDR1 SGDLS, CDR2 YYNGEE. V lost 1 base and J lost 0, with 16 bases in between. This CDR3 comprises 17 residues. The DNA of the CDR3 is TGTGCCAGCAGCGTATCCGGACAAACTACGTACCAAGAGACCCAGTACTTC. It specifies CASSVSGQTTYQETQYF.

A few counts support this clonotype. This chain links TRBV4-1 with TRBJ1-6; no reliable D call. Germline loops: CDR1 MGHRA, CDR2 YSYEKL. CDR3 length: 13 amino acids. V dropped 3 bases and J dropped 8 bases, with 8 bases sitting between them. The CDR3 nucleotides read TGCGCCAGCAGCCAGGGCAGAGATTCACCCCTCCACTTT. Encoded protein: CASSQGRDSPLHF.

The V and J genes are TRBV12-3 or TRBV12-4 and TRBJ1-1; no definite D call. The CDR3 covers 12 residues. V lost 3 bases and J 1 base, leaving 3 bases between the germline ends. The CDR3 DNA sequence: TGTGCCAGCAGTTTTTGGAACACTGAAGCTTTCTTT. Translating gives CASSFWNTEAFF.

This clonotype was counted a few times. The V call is TRBV11-2, the J call TRBJ2-7; weak D call: TRBD2 (6 bases). Germline V CDR1 and CDR2: SGHAT, FQNNGV. The CDR3 has 15 residues. V was shortened by 6 bases and J by 0 bases, with 15 bases between the two germline ends. The CDR3 DNA sequence: TGTGCCAGCAGACCTACCGGGACTTACTCCTACGAGCAGTACTTC. Protein product: CASRPTGTYSYEQYF.

This clonotype has only a few counts. The rearrangement links TRBV4-2 to TRBJ2-5; D call uncertain. V lost 1 base, J lost 5 bases, and 5 bases lay in between. CDR1 is LGHNA, CDR2 YNFKEQ, per germline. CDR3 size: 12 residues. The CDR3: CASSQGFETQYF. CDR3 nucleotides: TGTGCCAGCAGCCAAGGATTTGAGACCCAGTACTTC.

The chain carries TRBV4-3 and TRBJ1-1; 9 bases are a match to TRBD1. Germline V CDR1 and CDR2: LGHNA, YSLEER. The CDR3 contains 19 residues. The junction had 13 bases not matched to a gene; V was cut back by 1 base and J by 1 base. The CDR3 here is CASSQGPPGTGRTNTEAFF. The CDR3 DNA sequence: TGCGCCAGCAGCCAAGGACCTCCAGGGACAGGGAGGACGAACACTGAAGCTTTCTTT.